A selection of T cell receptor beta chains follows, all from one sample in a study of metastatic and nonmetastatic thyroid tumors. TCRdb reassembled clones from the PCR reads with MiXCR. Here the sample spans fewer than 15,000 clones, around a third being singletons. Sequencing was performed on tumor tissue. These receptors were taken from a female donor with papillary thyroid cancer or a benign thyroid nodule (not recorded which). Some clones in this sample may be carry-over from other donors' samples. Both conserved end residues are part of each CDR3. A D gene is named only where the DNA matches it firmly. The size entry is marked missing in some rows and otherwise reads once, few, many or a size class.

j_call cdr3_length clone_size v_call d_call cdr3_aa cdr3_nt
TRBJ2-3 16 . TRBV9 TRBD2 CASSVGASGGAGTQYF TGTGCCAGCAGCGTAGGGGCTAGCGGGGGGGCAGGTACGCAGTATTTT
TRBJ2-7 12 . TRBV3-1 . CASSLRGYEQYF TGTGCCAGCAGTCTTAGGGGCTACGAGCAGTACTTC
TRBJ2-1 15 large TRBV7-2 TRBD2 CASSKTSGQGNEQFF TGTGCCAGCAGCAAAACTAGCGGGCAGGGCAATGAGCAGTTCTTC
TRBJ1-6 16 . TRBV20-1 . CSARDLRGGVNSPLHF TGCAGTGCTAGAGATTTGCGGGGGGGAGTTAATTCACCCCTCCACTTT
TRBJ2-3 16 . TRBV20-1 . CSARDLGGRSTDTQYF TGCAGTGCTAGAGATTTAGGTGGCCGAAGCACAGATACGCAGTATTTT
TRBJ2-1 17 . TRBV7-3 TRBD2 CASSSTASGLAGNEQFF TGTGCCAGCAGCTCCACCGCCTCGGGACTAGCGGGAAATGAGCAGTTCTTC
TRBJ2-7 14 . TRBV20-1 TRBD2 CSAPGLAGAYDQYF TGCAGTGCCCCTGGACTAGCGGGGGCATACGATCAGTACTTC
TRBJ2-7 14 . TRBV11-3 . CASSTPTRAYEQYF TGTGCCAGCAGCACCCCCACTAGGGCCTACGAGCAGTACTTC
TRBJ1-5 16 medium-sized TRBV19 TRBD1 CASSSPDRASDQPQHF TGTGCCAGTAGTTCCCCGGACAGGGCTTCAGATCAGCCCCAGCATTTT
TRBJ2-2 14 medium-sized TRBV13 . CASTLWGVPGELFF TGTGCCAGCACCCTCTGGGGAGTCCCCGGGGAGCTGTTTTTT
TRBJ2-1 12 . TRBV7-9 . CASSSRTVEQFF TGTGCCAGCAGCTCGCGGACGGTTGAGCAGTTCTTC
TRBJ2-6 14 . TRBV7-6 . CASSLGPGANVLTF TGTGCCAGCAGCTTGGGACCTGGGGCCAACGTCCTGACTTTC
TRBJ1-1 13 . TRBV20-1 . CSARDRTNTEAFF TGCAGTGCTAGAGACAGGACGAACACTGAAGCTTTCTTT
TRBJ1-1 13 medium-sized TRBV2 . CASVTTLQTEAFF TGTGCCAGCGTGACGACTTTACAAACTGAAGCTTTCTTT
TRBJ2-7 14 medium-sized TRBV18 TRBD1 CASSDGQGAREQYF TGTGCCAGCTCAGACGGACAGGGGGCAAGGGAGCAGTACTTC
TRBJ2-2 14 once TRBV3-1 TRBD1 CASSGQGGTGELFF TGTGCCAGCAGCGGACAGGGTGGTACCGGGGAGCTGTTTTTT
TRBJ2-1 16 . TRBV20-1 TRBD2 CSARLAGAKLFHEQFF TGCAGTGCTAGACTAGCGGGAGCTAAATTGTTTCATGAGCAGTTCTTC
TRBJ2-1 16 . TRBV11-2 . CASSSLTRSSYNEQFF TGTGCCAGCAGCTCCCTGACGAGGAGCTCCTACAATGAGCAGTTCTTC
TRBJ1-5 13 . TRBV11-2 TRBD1 CASRGQGNQPQHF TGTGCCAGCAGAGGACAGGGGAATCAGCCCCAGCATTTT
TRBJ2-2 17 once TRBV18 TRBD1 CASSPPIWTGNTGELFF TGTGCCAGCTCACCACCCATTTGGACAGGGAACACCGGGGAGCTGTTTTTT
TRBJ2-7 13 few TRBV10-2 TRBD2 CASMGGCFNEQYF TGCGCCAGCATGGGAGGGTGCTTCAACGAGCAGTACTTC
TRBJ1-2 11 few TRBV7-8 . CASSPVGGYTF TGTGCCAGCAGCCCAGTGGGGGGCTACACCTTC
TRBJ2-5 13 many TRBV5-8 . CASSLDQGRTQYF TGTGCCAGCAGCTTGGACCAGGGGAGGACCCAGTACTTC
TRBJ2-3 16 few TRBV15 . CSTISFPGAGTDTQYF TGTTCCACCATCTCCTTTCCGGGGGCCGGCACAGATACGCAGTATTTT
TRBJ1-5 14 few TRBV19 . CASSIVGRNQPQHF TGTGCCAGTAGTATAGTAGGGCGCAATCAGCCCCAGCATTTT
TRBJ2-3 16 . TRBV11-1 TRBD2 CASSLRLAASTDTQCF TGTGCCAGCAGCTTGAGACTAGCGGCTAGCACAGATACGCAGTGTTTT
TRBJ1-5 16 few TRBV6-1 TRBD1 CASSEWGAGGNQTQHF TGTGCCAGCAGTGAATGGGGGGCAGGGGGCAATCAGACCCAGCATTTT
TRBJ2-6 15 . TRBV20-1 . CSARAGCSGSNVLTF TGCAGTGCTAGAGCGGGATGCTCTGGGTCCAACGTCCTGACTTTC
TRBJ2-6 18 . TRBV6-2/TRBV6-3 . CASKAKGWATSGANVLTF TGTGCCAGCAAAGCTAAGGGGTGGGCTACCTCTGGGGCCAACGTCCTTACTTTC
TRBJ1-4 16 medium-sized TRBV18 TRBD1 CASSPSRGTTNEKLFF TGTGCCAGCTCACCCAGCAGGGGGACAACTAATGAAAAACTGTTTTTT
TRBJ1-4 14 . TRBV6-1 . CASRGIATNEKLFF TGTGCCAGCAGGGGAATAGCAACTAATGAAAAACTGTTTTTT
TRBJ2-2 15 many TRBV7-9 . CASSLDGLGTGELFF TGTGCCAGCAGCTTGGATGGGTTGGGGACCGGGGAGCTGTTTTTT
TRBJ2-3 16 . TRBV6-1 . CASGQGVAGETDTQYF TGTGCCAGCGGACAGGGGGTAGCGGGAGAAACAGATACGCAGTATTTT
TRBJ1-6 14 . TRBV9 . CASSVNIVDSPLHF TGTGCCAGCAGCGTAAATATCGTGGATTCACCCCTCCACTTT
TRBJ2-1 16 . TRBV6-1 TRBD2 CTSIPRGSGGRNEQFF TGTACCAGCATCCCCCGGGGTAGCGGGGGAAGGAATGAGCAGTTCTTC
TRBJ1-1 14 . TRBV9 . CASSVDSGDTEAFF TGTGCCAGCAGCGTAGATTCTGGGGACACTGAAGCTTTCTTT
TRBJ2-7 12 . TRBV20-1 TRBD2 CSARLAEYEQYF TGCAGTGCTAGACTAGCGGAGTACGAGCAGTACTTC
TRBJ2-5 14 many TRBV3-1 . CASSQGLLVETQYF TGTGCCAGCAGCCAAGGTCTGCTAGTTGAGACCCAGTACTTC
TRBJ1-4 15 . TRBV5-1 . CASSSWGGQYEKLFF TGCGCCAGCAGCTCGTGGGGGGGTCAATATGAAAAACTGTTTTTT
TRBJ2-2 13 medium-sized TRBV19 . CASSLSRSGELFF TGTGCCAGTAGTCTAAGCAGGAGCGGGGAGCTGTTTTTT
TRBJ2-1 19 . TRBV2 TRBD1 CASRNPAGGAGRGDNEQFF TGTGCCAGCAGGAATCCCGCAGGGGGCGCGGGTAGAGGGGACAATGAGCAGTTCTTC
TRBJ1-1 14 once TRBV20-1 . CSASGFARGPEAFF TGCAGTGCTTCGGGTTTTGCGAGAGGGCCTGAAGCTTTCTTT